These 24 T cell receptor beta chains were all obtained from the same sample, sequenced in a study of cytomegalovirus exposure and HLA in healthy donors. Use of 60 Vbeta and 13 Jbeta primers characterized the PCR. Clones were read by immunoSEQ multiplex PCR, and TCRdb kept only the in-frame ones, dropping some. Of about 190,000 clones listed, 65% to 85% are singletons. The sample was PBMCs. The source is a man between 18 and 35 years old in good health and CMV-seronegative.

The CDR3 coding sequence is TGTGCCAGAAGTTTAACCCACAGGGGCCCCTCCTACGAGCAGTACTTC. As protein: CARSLTHRGPSYEQYF. This chain joins TRBV5-3 and TRBJ2-7; 7 bases are shared with TRBD1. TRBV5-3 is an ORF; its function is uncertain. The ends lost 5 bases at V and 0 bases at J; junction bases unmatched: 11. There are 16 residues in the CDR3.

This clone was seen only a few times. V gene TRBV2 combines with J gene TRBJ1-1; 7 bases are shared with TRBD1. The CDR3 has 15 amino acids. Germline V gene sequence: CDR1 SNHLY, CDR2 FYNNEI. Trimming at V came to 6 bases and at J to 1 base, leaving 8 bases not matched to a gene. The CDR3 bases are TGTGCCAGCAGGACCACCGGGACAGCGAACACTGAAGCTTTCTTT. This encodes CASRTTGTANTEAFF.

The sample holds a few counts of this clone. J is TRBJ2-1 and V is TRBV9; a possible D gene is TRBD2 (5 bases). CDR3 length: 14 residues. Germline V lookup: CDR1 SGDLS, CDR2 YYNGEE. With 0 bases removed from V and 10 bases from J, the gap between germline ends came to 14 bases. The CDR3 DNA is TGTGCCAGCAGCGTAGTCGGCGGCGGGTGGGAGCAGTTCTTC. Encoded protein: CASSVVGGGWEQFF.

The chain uses TRBV2 and TRBJ2-5, with 10 nucleotides matching TRBD1. TRBJ2-7 explains the end of the DNA better; the J call may be wrong. Germline V gene sequence: CDR1 SNHLY, CDR2 FYNNEI. The CDR3 has 14 residues. CDR3 sequence (DNA): TGTGCCAGCTACGACAGGGGGCTCTCCTACGAGCAGTACTTC. Its translation: CASYDRGLSYEQYF.

The chain links TRBV11-2 to TRBJ1-3; D not certain. This CDR3 spans 14 amino acids. V was shortened by 5 bases and J by 4 bases, with 12 bases between the two germline ends. Germline CDR1 is SGHAT and CDR2 is FQNNGV. In nucleotides, the CDR3 is TGTGCCAGCAGCACAAACCCCGGGGGAAACACCATATATTTT. Protein product: CASSTNPGGNTIYF.

The chain links TRBV9 to TRBJ1-1; D is ambiguous. Germline V CDR1 and CDR2: SGDLS, YYNGEE. Trimming took off 0 bases at V and 0 bases at J, with 12 bases between the two ends. The CDR3 has 16 residues. This CDR3 reads CASSVGPGSMNTEAFF. CDR3 in DNA: TGTGCCAGCAGCGTAGGCCCGGGGTCCATGAACACTGAAGCTTTCTTT.

The V call is TRBV19, the J call TRBJ1-6; 11 nucleotides match TRBD1. CDR1 is LNHDA, CDR2 SQIVND, per germline (reference sequence). With V trimmed by 6 bases and J by 10 bases, 8 bases remained unmatched. This CDR3 is built from 15 residues. The CDR3: CASRTDRGLESPLHF. The CDR3 coding sequence is TGTGCCAGTAGAACGGACAGGGGGCTTGAATCACCCCTCCACTTT.

The rearrangement uses TRBV4-3 and TRBJ2-5; 8 bases are shared with TRBD1. This CDR3 spans 17 amino acids. CDR1 is LGHNA, CDR2 YSLEER, per germline. After removal of 1 base from V and 4 bases from J, the junction contained 11 bases not matched to a gene. Here the CDR3 reads CASSQGGPGTGGETQYF. CDR3 nucleotides: TGCGCCAGCAGCCAAGGGGGGCCCGGGACAGGCGGAGAGACCCAGTACTTC.

The chain recombines TRBV19 with TRBJ2-2, with TRBD1 matching over 10 bases. V was pared by 8 bases and J by 4 bases, with 7 bases of the junction left unmatched. Looked up from germline, CDR1 is LNHDA and CDR2 is SQIVND (reference sequence). The CDR3 has 15 amino acids. The CDR3 loop reads CASRETGGRTGELFF. DNA of the CDR3: TGTGCCAGTCGTGAGACAGGGGGCCGCACCGGGGAGCTGTTTTTT.

This clone occurred a few times. This sequence joins TRBV7-3 and TRBJ2-3, with 8 bases that match TRBD2. Germline CDR1 SGHTA, CDR2 FQGTGA. The CDR3 is made up of 14 amino acids. V trimming: 3 bases; J trimming: 2 bases; junction bases outside the gene matches: 1. This chain's CDR3 is CASSFGLATDTQYF. Here the CDR3 DNA reads TGTGCCAGCAGCTTTGGACTAGCCACAGATACGCAGTATTTT.

The V and J genes are TRBV5-1 and TRBJ1-1; possibly TRBD1 for D (5 bases). Trimming removed 1 base at V and 1 base at J, with 8 bases between. This CDR3 is 14 amino acids long. The V gene's germline CDR1 is SGHRS and CDR2 YFSETQ. Written as DNA, the CDR3 is TGCGCCAGCAGCTTGCCCCAGGGGAACACTGAAGCTTTCTTT. It yields the protein CASSLPQGNTEAFF.

Only a few counts were recorded for this clone. This chain joins TRBV9 and TRBJ2-3; D unclear. Germline lookup yields CDR1 SGDLS and CDR2 YYNGEE. This CDR3 has 16 amino acids. The V gene lost 0 bases and the J gene lost 0 bases, with 11 bases spanning the gap. The CDR3 DNA reads as TGTGCCAGCAGCGTAGGCGGCAGTTCTAGCACAGATACGCAGTATTTT. As protein: CASSVGGSSSTDTQYF.

The V and J genes are TRBV6-5 and TRBJ2-7, with D possibly being TRBD1 (6 bases). The V gene's germline CDR1 is MNHEY and CDR2 SVGAGI. V was cut by 4 bases and J by 1 base, with 14 bases left in between. CDR3 size: 15 residues. This chain's CDR3 is CASSSAGALSYEQYF. The CDR3 DNA follows: TGTGCCAGCAGTTCAGCAGGGGCTCTTTCCTACGAGCAGTACTTC.

The chain has TRBV19 and TRBJ1-1; 10 bases are shared with TRBD1. Germline V CDR1 and CDR2: LNHDA, SQIVND (reference sequence). J lost 5 bases, V lost 8 bases, and 14 bases had no gene match. The CDR3 runs to 16 residues. DNA for the CDR3: TGTGCCAGTTGTTACCGGGACAGGGGAGAGGTGACTGAAGCTTTCTTT. Translation: CASCYRDRGEVTEAFF.

The CDR3 region has the DNA TGCGCCAGCAGCCAAGGGCTACTAGCGGCCGGGGGTATTCACTCCTACGAGCAGTACTTC. As protein: CASSQGLLAAGGIHSYEQYF. The chain links TRBV4-1 to TRBJ2-7, with 8 bases matching TRBD2. This CDR3 comprises 20 residues. CDR1 is MGHRA, CDR2 YSYEKL, per germline. The V gene end was trimmed by 1 base and the J gene end by 0 bases; junction bases not matched to a gene: 17.

V is TRBV6-4 and J is TRBJ2-3; 8 bases line up with TRBD2. This CDR3 has 17 amino acids. In germline, CDR1 is MRHNA, CDR2 SNTAGT. V shed 10 bases and J 2 bases; nucleotides not matched to a gene: 17. CDR3 nucleotide sequence: TGTGCCACCGCCGAAACCGGGGGGGACGACCTCACAGATACGCAGTATTTT. It translates to CATAETGGDDLTDTQYF.

This rearrangement joins TRBV28 to TRBJ1-1; D may be TRBD1 (5 bases). V was clipped by 6 bases and J by 0 bases, with 20 bases between them. From germline, CDR1 is MDHEN and CDR2 SYDVKM. This CDR3 region has 17 residues. The CDR3 region is CASSTPDPTEMNTEAFF. For the CDR3, the DNA is TGTGCCAGCAGCACCCCTGATCCGACAGAAATGAACACTGAAGCTTTCTTT.

The CDR3: CASSLEGGRDTQYF. The DNA of the CDR3 is TGTGCCAGCAGCTTAGAAGGCGGGAGGGATACGCAGTATTTT. The rearrangement joins TRBV7-2 to TRBJ2-3; 8 bases map to TRBD2. Trimming took 1 base from V and 6 from J; bases not matched to a gene: 3. The V gene's germline CDR1 is SGHTA and CDR2 FQGNSA. The CDR3 has 14 residues.

The chain couples TRBV27 to TRBJ2-3, with D possibly TRBD1 on 5 matching bases. V lost 4 bases and J 3 bases, leaving 17 bases between the germline ends. In germline, CDR1 is MNHEY, CDR2 SMNVEV (reference sequence). The CDR3 runs to 16 residues. DNA of the CDR3: TGTGCCAGCAGTTCTGGGGCCCTTTCCTTTACAGATACGCAGTATTTT. Translation: CASSSGALSFTDTQYF.

The chain combines TRBV7-6 with TRBJ2-5, with D unclear. Trimming stripped 4 bases from V and 11 bases from J, with 17 bases between. Germline V CDR1 and CDR2: SGHVS, FNYEAQ. This CDR3 has 13 amino acids. CDR3 sequence reads: CASSSIPLTEQYF. The CDR3, as DNA: TGTGCCAGCAGCTCGATCCCCCTTACTGAGCAGTACTTC.

This clone was observed a single time. The rearrangement links TRBV18 to TRBJ1-5; possibly TRBD1 for D (6 bases). Trimming took 4 bases from V and 5 from J, leaving 27 bases between them. The CDR3 covers 19 residues. Germline assignment: CDR1 KGHSH and CDR2 LQKENI. CDR3 residues: CASSLLAPGLTGTYQPQHF. The CDR3 DNA reads as TGTGCCAGCTCACTGTTGGCTCCAGGTCTCACAGGGACCTATCAGCCCCAGCATTTT.

The rearrangement joins TRBV7-2 to TRBJ1-5, with D hard to call. The CDR3 is 12 residues long. Germline CDR1 reads SGHTA; CDR2 reads FQGNSA. Trimming shortened V by 4 bases and J by 9 bases, and 10 bases separated the two germline ends. This chain's CDR3 is CASSYESTPQHF. The DNA of the CDR3 is TGTGCCAGCAGCTACGAGAGCACGCCCCAGCATTTT.

Written as DNA, the CDR3 is TGTGCCAGCAGTGACCAGAGGGGGCGTCTCTACGAGCAGTACTTC. Encoded protein: CASSDQRGRLYEQYF. The rearrangement uses TRBV6-4 and TRBJ2-7; 7 nucleotides line up with TRBD1. Per the germline V gene, CDR1 is MRHNA and CDR2 is SNTAGT. The CDR3 spans 15 residues. V lost 2 bases, J lost 3 bases, and 7 bases stayed unmatched.

The V gene is TRBV19, the J gene TRBJ2-4; no clear D. V lost 4 bases, J lost 0 bases, and 16 bases lay in between. Per germline, CDR1 LNHDA and CDR2 SQIVND (reference sequence). CDR3 length equals 17 residues. The CDR3 DNA reads TGTGCCAGTAGTACAACCGGGTCAGCCTTAGCCAAAAACATTCAGTACTTC. It encodes CASSTTGSALAKNIQYF.